This T cell receptor (beta chain) was recorded in a study of T cell repertoires in cytomegalovirus infection. Study-level background: Well-studied HLA-B-restricted CMV epitopes were used in the study alongside recently identified HLA-C-restricted ones. Through public TCR beta signatures, both CMV infection and matching HLA type were indicated. Findings and caveats of the study: Clonotype analysis showed dominance of the ex vivo response by HLA-C-restricted CMV-specific TCR beta clonotypes.

Of note for this clonotype: Antigen specificity is unknown.

Germline loops: CDR1 KGHSH, CDR2 LQKENI. The CDR3 spans 16 residues. The V end lost 3 bases, the J end lost 6 bases, and 19 bases lay between the germline ends. In TCRdb, the reads were re-called with MiXCR into one record per CDR3 protein. Of approximately 590,000 distinct CDR3 sequences listed, 35% to 50% were seen once; the top ten hold 40% to 60%. J is TRBJ2-3 and V is TRBV18; a possible D gene is TRBD2 (6 bases). This receptor was taken from a human donor in good health (CMV status not recorded). Some clones in this sample may be carry-over from other donors' samples. The sequencing used cultured PBMCs, collected from culture after CMV antigen stimulation. CDR3 sequence: CASSPGTPETGDTQYF. The CDR3 DNA is TGTGCCAGCTCACCCGGGACTCCCGAAACGGGTGATACGCAGTATTTT.